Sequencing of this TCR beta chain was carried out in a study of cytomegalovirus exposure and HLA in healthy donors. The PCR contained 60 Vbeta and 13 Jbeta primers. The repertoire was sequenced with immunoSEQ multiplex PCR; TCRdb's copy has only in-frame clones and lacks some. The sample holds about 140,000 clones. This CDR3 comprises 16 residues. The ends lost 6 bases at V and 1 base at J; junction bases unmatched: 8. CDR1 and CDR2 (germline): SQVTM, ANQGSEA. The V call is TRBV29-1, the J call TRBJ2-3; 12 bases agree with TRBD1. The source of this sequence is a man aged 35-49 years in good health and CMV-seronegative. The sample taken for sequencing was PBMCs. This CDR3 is CSVGDRGRGGTDTQYF. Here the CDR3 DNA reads TGCAGCGTGGGGGACAGGGGGCGCGGGGGCACAGATACGCAGTATTTT.